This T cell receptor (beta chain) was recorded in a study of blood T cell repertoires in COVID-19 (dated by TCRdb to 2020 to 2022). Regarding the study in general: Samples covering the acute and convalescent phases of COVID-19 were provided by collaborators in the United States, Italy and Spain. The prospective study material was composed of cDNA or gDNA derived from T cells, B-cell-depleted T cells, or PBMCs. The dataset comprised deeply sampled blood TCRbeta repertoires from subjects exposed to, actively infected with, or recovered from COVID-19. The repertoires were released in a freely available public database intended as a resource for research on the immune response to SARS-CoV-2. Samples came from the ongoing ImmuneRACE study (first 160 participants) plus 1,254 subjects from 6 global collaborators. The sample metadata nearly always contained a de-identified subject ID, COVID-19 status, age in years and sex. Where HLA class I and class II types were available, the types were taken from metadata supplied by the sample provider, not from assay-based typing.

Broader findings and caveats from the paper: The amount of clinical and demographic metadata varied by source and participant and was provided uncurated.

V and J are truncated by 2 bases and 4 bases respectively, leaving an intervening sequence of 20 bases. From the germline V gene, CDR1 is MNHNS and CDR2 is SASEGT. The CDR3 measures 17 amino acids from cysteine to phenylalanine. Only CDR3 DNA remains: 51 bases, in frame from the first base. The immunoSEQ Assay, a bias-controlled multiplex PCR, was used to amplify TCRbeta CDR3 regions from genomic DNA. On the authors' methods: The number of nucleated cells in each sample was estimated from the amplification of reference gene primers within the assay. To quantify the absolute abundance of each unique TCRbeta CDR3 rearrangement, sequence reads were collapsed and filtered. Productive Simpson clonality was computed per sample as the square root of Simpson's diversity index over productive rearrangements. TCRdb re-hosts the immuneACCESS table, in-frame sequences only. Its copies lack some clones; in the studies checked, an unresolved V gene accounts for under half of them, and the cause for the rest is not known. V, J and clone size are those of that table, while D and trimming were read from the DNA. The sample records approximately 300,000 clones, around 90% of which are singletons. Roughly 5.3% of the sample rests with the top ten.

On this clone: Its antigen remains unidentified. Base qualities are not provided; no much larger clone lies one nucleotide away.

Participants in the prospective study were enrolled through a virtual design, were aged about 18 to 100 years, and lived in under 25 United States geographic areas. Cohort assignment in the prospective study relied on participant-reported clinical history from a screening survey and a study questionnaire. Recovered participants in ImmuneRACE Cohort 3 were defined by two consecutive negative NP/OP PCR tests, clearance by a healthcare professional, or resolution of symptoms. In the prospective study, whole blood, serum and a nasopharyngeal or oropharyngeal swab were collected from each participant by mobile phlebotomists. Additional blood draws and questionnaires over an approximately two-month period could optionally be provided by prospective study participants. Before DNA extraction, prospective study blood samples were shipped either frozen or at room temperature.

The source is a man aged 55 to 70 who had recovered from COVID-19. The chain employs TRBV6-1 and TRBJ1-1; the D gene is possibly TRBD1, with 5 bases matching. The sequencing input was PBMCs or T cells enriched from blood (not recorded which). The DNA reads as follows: TGTGCCAGCAGTGAAATAGCGGCAGGGAGGCTGGTCACTGAAGCTTTCTTT. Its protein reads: CASSEIAAGRLVTEAFF.